This T cell receptor beta chain derives from a study of blood T cells in healthy people across ages. The CDR3 has 14 amino acids. Per the germline V gene, CDR1 is LNHNV and CDR2 is YYDKDF (reference sequence). J gave up 3 bases and V 4 bases, and 5 bases lay outside the gene matches. Alongside a J-beta primer mix, a sample-barcoded 5' primer served in a second PCR lasting roughly 6 to 11 cycles. Each of the samples gave a minimum of 2.5 million paired-end reads that contained CDR3. TCRdb re-derived calls from the 5' RACE reads in MiXCR, one entry per CDR3 protein. The sample has around 1,000,000 distinct CDR3 sequences; approximately 25% are singletons. This clonotype turned up a few times. The sample also formed part of further work on T cells of mothers and their children. From that study: Whether pairs are related or unrelated, thymic selection shapes their TCR recombination output in much the same way. Related pairs of mothers and children showed slightly higher, non-significant overlap versus unrelated pairs. The authors detected no persistent microchimeric T cell clones.

The TCR sequence derives from a girl aged 2-15 years in good health. The J gene is TRBJ2-7, the V gene TRBV15, with 8 positions matching TRBD1. Sequencing was carried out using blood. The CDR3 region has the DNA TGTGCCACCAGCAACCCGGGACAGGTCTACGAGCAGTACTTC. Translated, it gives CATSNPGQVYEQYF.